This T cell receptor (beta chain) was retrieved from a study of human CD8 memory T cell subsets. The CDR3 spans 14 residues. Germline CDR1 is SGDLS and CDR2 is YYNGEE. It was CCR7+ PD-1+ TIGIT+ early memory CD8+ T cells with exhausted-like traits that constituted TPEX cells. Overall study findings and caveats: Only one chain type (the T cell receptor beta chain) was sequenced in this study.

Production of TCR beta libraries used UMI-labeled 5' RACE as the method. Using the 5' RACE reads, TCRdb records one entry per CDR3 protein without DNA. The sample holds thousands of distinct CDR3 sequences. About this clonotype itself: Its antigen remains unidentified.

V usage is TRBV9 and J usage is TRBJ2-1; without DNA, the TCRdb call of TRBD2 cannot be checked. The sequenced material came from CD8+ T cells from PBMCs. The clonotype comes from a human donor in good health. This CDR3 reads CASSSGGIYNEQFF.